One sample yielded the 17 T cell receptor beta chains listed below, sequenced in a study of shared clonotypes between healthy human individuals. Generated by immunoSEQ multiplex PCR, the TCRdb table keeps only in-frame clones and is missing some. The table shows under 2,500,000 clones, with approximately 96% occurring only once. Sequencing input: naive CD4+ T cells sorted from blood. Subset reported: CD45RA+ positively selected. The receptor source for this set is a man younger than 35 in good health.

The sample holds one count of this clone. The V gene is TRBV19, the J gene TRBJ2-3, with 12 bases fitting TRBD2. This CDR3 spans 18 amino acids. The germline gives CDR1 LNHDA, CDR2 SQIVND (reference sequence). V dropped 7 bases and J dropped 4; count of bases not matched to a gene: 15. CDR3 residues: CASTPVASGGVGPDTQYF. CDR3 DNA: TGTGCCAGTACCCCCGTGGCTAGCGGGGGGGTGGGCCCAGATACGCAGTATTTT.

This chain uses TRBV11-2 with TRBJ1-6; D unresolved. This CDR3 region has 15 residues. The germline V gene encodes CDR1 SGHAT and CDR2 FQNNGV. V lost 4 bases to trimming and J lost 7 bases, with 14 bases between them. The CDR3 region is CASSSHGESNSPLHF. As DNA, the CDR3 is TGTGCCAGCAGCTCCCACGGGGAGTCGAATTCACCCCTCCACTTT.

This clone was observed a few times. Other nucleotide sequences from this sample produce the same CDR3. This chain links TRBV7-2 with TRBJ2-7; 11 positions match TRBD2. The CDR3 is made up of 14 amino acids. V lost 3 bases to trimming and J lost 2 bases; unmatched junction nucleotides: 0. Germline V gene data show CDR1 as SGHTA and CDR2 as FQGNSA. CDR3 bases: TGTGCCAGCAGCTTGACTAGCGGGACCTACGAGCAGTACTTC. It specifies CASSLTSGTYEQYF.

For this clone: Distinct nucleotide sequences in the sample also encode this CDR3. The rearrangement uses TRBV10-3 and TRBJ2-3; D uncertain. The CDR3 runs to 11 residues. Per the germline V gene, CDR1 is ENHRY and CDR2 is SYGVKD. Trimming shortened V by 8 bases and J by 1 base, and 4 bases separated the two germline ends. For the CDR3, the DNA is TGTGCCATCGGCGGCACAGATACGCAGTATTTT. Its translation: CAIGGTDTQYF.

V is TRBV29-1 and J is TRBJ1-2; a weak D match, TRBD1 (6 bases). The V gene's germline CDR1 is SQVTM and CDR2 ANQGSEA. The V gene lost 7 bases and the J gene lost 4 bases, with 16 bases spanning the gap. The CDR3 covers 13 residues. The CDR3 region has the DNA TGCAGCGGCATACCGGGACAAAGCTATGGCTACACCTTC. Translating gives CSGIPGQSYGYTF.

The chain carries TRBV14 and TRBJ2-5; D not certain. The V end lost 3 bases, the J end lost 1 base, and 12 bases lay between the germline ends. Germline CDR1 reads SGHDN; CDR2 reads FVKESK. The CDR3 covers 15 residues. CDR3 DNA sequence: TGTGCCAGCAGCCAGGGGTACGGGCCCCAAGAGACCCAGTACTTC. Its protein is CASSQGYGPQETQYF.

The V and J genes are TRBV6-6 and TRBJ2-1; no reliable D call. CDR3 length equals 14 residues. Germline V gene sequence: CDR1 MNHNY, CDR2 SVGAGI (reference sequence). V lost 7 bases and J lost 4, with 14 bases in between. The CDR3: CASTGRSRYNEQFF. The CDR3 coding sequence is TGTGCCAGCACGGGCCGTTCCCGTTACAATGAGCAGTTCTTC.

The chain uses TRBV4-1 and TRBJ2-3; D not resolved. V was cut by 1 base and J by 2 bases, with 7 bases left in between. Per germline, CDR1 MGHRA and CDR2 YSYEKL. The CDR3 sequence is 14 residues long. The CDR3, as DNA: TGCGCCAGCAGCCAAGGTTCCTTCACAGATACGCAGTATTTT. Amino acids: CASSQGSFTDTQYF.

The chain uses TRBV7-2 and TRBJ2-7; 7 bases align to TRBD1. The CDR3 is 15 amino acids. Trimming cost V 5 bases and J 1 base; bases outside gene matches: 8. Germline-derived CDR1 and CDR2 are SGHTA and FQGNSA. DNA for the CDR3: TGTGCCAGCAGCCCGGGACAGTACCTTTCCTACGAGCAGTACTTC. Its protein product is CASSPGQYLSYEQYF. The whole variable domain, filled in from reference TRBV7-2 and TRBJ2-7, reads GAGVSQSPSNKVTEKGKDVELRCDPISGHTALYWYRQSLGQGLEFLIYFQGNSAPDKSGLPSDRFSAERTGGSVSTLTIQRTQQEDSAVYLCASSPGQYLSYEQYFGPGTRLTVT.

As concerns this clone: The same CDR3 arises from other DNA sequences in this sample as well. The chain combines TRBV5-1 with TRBJ1-4, with TRBD1 identical over 8 bases. Looked up from germline, CDR1 is SGHRS and CDR2 is YFSETQ. With 0 bases clipped from V and 8 bases from J, the junction kept 3 bases outside the gene matches. There are 14 residues in the CDR3. The CDR3 DNA follows: TGCGCCAGCAGCTTGGGACAGGGGAGCGAAAAACTGTTTTTT. Encoded protein: CASSLGQGSEKLFF. The full variable domain, completed using reference TRBV5-1 and TRBJ1-4, is KAGVTQTPRYLIKTRGQQVTLSCSPISGHRSVSWYQQTPGQGLQFLFEYFSETQRNKGNFPGRFSGRQFSNSRSEMNVSTLELGDSALYLCASSLGQGSEKLFFGSGTQLSVL.

This chain links TRBV19 with TRBJ2-7; 14 nucleotides agree with TRBD2. Germline values: CDR1 LNHDA, CDR2 SQIVND (reference sequence). This CDR3 comprises 15 residues. The trim removed 10 bases at V and 6 bases at J, leaving 11 bases unmatched. For the CDR3, the DNA is TGTGCCACTTCACGACTAGCGGGGGGGCTGAGCGAGCAGTACTTC. It is translated as CATSRLAGGLSEQYF.

CDR3 bases: TGCGCCAGCAGCCAGGGGGGAGGTATTTCGTACAATGAGCAGTTCTTC. It is translated as CASSQGGGISYNEQFF. The J gene is TRBJ2-1, the V gene TRBV5-1, with D possibly matching TRBD1 (7 bases). This CDR3 region has 16 residues. V shed 4 bases and J shed 4 bases, with 18 bases lying between them. CDR1 is SGHRS, CDR2 YFSETQ, per germline. The entire variable domain, with the rest obtained from reference TRBV5-1 and TRBJ2-1, is as follows: KAGVTQTPRYLIKTRGQQVTLSCSPISGHRSVSWYQQTPGQGLQFLFEYFSETQRNKGNFPGRFSGRQFSNSRSEMNVSTLELGDSALYLCASSQGGGISYNEQFFGPGTRLTVL.

The rearrangement joins TRBV7-2 to TRBJ2-3; 15 bases fit TRBD2. Germline trimming cut 6 bases from V and 4 bases from J; bases unmatched to any gene: 11. From germline, CDR1 is SGHTA and CDR2 FQGNSA. The CDR3 sequence is 18 residues long. The CDR3: CASSFVPGLAGGPDTQYF. The CDR3 DNA sequence: TGTGCCAGCAGTTTCGTACCGGGACTAGCGGGGGGCCCAGATACGCAGTATTTT.

In this sample, this clone turned up once. The V gene is TRBV5-1, the J gene TRBJ1-1; D ambiguous. The V end lost 2 bases, the J end lost 1 base, and 6 bases lay between the germline ends. Germline CDR1 SGHRS, CDR2 YFSETQ. The CDR3 is 13 amino acids. The chain's CDR3 is CASSFKENTEAFF. DNA of the CDR3: TGCGCCAGCAGCTTTAAGGAGAACACTGAAGCTTTCTTT.

The rearrangement uses TRBV6-1 and TRBJ2-3; D remains unclear. V lost 2 bases, J lost 3 bases, and 15 bases lay in between. The V gene's germline CDR1 is MNHNS and CDR2 SASEGT. This CDR3 contains 16 residues. This chain's CDR3 is CASSERLYSQTDTQYF. The CDR3 region has the DNA TGTGCCAGCAGTGAAAGGTTGTACAGCCAAACAGATACGCAGTATTTT.

The chain links TRBV11-2 to TRBJ2-6; tentative D call: TRBD2 (5 bases). Germline CDR1 and CDR2: SGHAT and FQNNGV. Deletions cut 5 bases from V and 0 bases from J, with 14 bases between. CDR3 length: 17 amino acids. The CDR3 sequence: CASSRLRGSSGANVLTF. The CDR3, as DNA: TGTGCCAGCAGCCGCCTTCGGGGTTCCTCTGGGGCCAACGTCCTGACTTTC.

The rearrangement joins TRBV6-5 to TRBJ1-2; 8 bases align to TRBD1. This CDR3 has 13 residues. The J segment lost 2 bases and the V segment lost 6 bases, leaving 2 bases of the junction unmatched. The germline V gene encodes CDR1 MNHEY and CDR2 SVGAGI. CDR3 nucleotides: TGTGCCAGCAGGGACAGGGAGAACTATGGCTACACCTTC. It specifies CASRDRENYGYTF.